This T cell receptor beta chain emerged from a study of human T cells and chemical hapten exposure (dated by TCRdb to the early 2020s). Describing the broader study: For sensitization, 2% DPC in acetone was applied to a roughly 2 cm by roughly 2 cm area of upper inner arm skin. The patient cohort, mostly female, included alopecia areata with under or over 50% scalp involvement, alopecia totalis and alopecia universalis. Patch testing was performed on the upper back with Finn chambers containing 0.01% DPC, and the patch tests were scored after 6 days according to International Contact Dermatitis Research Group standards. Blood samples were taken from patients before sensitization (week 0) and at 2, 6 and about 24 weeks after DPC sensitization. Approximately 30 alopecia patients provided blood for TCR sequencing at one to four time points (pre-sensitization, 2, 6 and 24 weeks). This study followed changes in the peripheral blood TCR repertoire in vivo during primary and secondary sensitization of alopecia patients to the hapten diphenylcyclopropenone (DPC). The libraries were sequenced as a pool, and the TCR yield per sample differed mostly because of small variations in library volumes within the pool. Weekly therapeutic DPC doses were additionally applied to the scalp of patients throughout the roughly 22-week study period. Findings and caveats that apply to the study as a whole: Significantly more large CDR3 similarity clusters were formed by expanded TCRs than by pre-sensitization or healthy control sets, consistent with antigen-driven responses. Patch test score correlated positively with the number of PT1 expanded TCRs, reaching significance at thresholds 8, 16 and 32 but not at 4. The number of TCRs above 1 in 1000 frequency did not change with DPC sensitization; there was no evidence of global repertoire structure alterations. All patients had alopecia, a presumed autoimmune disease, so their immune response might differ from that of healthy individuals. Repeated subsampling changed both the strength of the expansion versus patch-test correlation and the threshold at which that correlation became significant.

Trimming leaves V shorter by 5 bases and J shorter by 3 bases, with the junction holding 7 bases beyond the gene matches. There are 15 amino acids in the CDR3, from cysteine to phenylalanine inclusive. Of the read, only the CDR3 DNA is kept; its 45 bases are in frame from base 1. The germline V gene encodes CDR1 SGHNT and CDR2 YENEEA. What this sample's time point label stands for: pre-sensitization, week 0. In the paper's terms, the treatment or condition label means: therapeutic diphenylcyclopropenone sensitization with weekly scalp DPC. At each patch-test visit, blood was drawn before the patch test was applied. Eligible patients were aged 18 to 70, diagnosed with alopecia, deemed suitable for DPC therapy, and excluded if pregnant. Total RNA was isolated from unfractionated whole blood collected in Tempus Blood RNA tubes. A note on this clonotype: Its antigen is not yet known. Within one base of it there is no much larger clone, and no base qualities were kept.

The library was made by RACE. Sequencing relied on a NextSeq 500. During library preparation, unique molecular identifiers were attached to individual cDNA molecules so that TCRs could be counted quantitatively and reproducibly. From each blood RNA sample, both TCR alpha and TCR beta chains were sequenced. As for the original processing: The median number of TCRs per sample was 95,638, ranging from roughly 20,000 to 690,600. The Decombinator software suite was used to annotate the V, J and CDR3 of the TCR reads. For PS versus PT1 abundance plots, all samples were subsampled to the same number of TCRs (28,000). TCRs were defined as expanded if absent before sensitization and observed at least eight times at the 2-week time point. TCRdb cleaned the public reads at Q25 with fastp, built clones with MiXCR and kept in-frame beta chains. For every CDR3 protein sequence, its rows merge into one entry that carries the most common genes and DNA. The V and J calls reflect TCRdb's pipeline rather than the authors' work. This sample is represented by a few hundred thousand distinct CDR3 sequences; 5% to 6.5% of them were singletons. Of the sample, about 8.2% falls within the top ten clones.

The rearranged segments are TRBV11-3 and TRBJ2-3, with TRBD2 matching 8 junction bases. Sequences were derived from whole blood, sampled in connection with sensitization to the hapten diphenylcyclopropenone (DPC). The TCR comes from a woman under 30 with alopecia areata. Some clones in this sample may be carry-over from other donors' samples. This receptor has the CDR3 CASSPRGGWTDTQYF. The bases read TGTGCCAGCAGCCCCCGGGGGGGGTGGACAGATACGCAGTATTTT.